Following are 27 T cell receptor beta chains from one sample sequenced in a study of T cell responses to AZD1222 COVID-19 vaccine. Sequenced by immunoSEQ multiplex PCR; TCRdb stores in-frame clones only, minus some. The data show some 83,000 clones, about 87% seen once. Sequences were derived from peripheral blood, sampled on day 0 of AZD1222 vaccination. The receptors derive from an adult in good health.

V and J are TRBV12-3 or TRBV12-4 and TRBJ1-1; D call uncertain. The CDR3 runs to 12 residues. V was trimmed by 3 bases and J by 6 bases, leaving 8 bases between them. For the CDR3, the DNA is TGTGCCAGCAGTTTCTTCCCGTCTGAAGCTTTCTTT. It specifies CASSFFPSEAFF.

V usage is TRBV9 and J usage is TRBJ2-1; a weak D match, TRBD2 (5 bases). CDR1 is SGDLS, CDR2 YYNGEE, per germline. The CDR3 is 12 amino acids. V lost 4 bases and J lost 9, with 11 bases in between. The CDR3 DNA reads TGTGCCAGCAGCCCAGCCAGCGGTGAGCAGTTCTTC. As protein: CASSPASGEQFF.

This clone was seen only once. In DNA form, the CDR3 reads TGTGCCAGCAGCCCCCCCCGGGGCTCCGCTAGCTACACCTTC. It specifies CASSPPRGSASYTF. The chain couples TRBV5-6 to TRBJ1-2, with D perhaps matching TRBD1 (5 bases). There are 14 residues in the CDR3. Germline V gene data show CDR1 as SGHDT and CDR2 as YYEEEE. V was clipped by 4 bases and J by 9 bases, with 19 bases between them.

This chain links TRBV6-2 or TRBV6-3 with TRBJ1-6; possibly TRBD1 for D (6 bases). Trimming stripped 2 bases from V and 4 bases from J, with 12 bases between. This CDR3 spans 16 amino acids. Germline CDR1 MNHEY, CDR2 SVGEGT. CDR3 in amino acids: CASSYEGHIYNSPLHF. The CDR3 DNA follows: TGTGCCAGCAGTTACGAGGGACATATTTATAATTCACCCCTCCACTTT.

The table lists this clone with a count of one. The chain uses TRBV10-3 and TRBJ1-5; no firm D call. The CDR3 spans 15 residues. V was shortened by 4 bases and J by 4 bases, with 14 bases between the two germline ends. Germline values: CDR1 ENHRY, CDR2 SYGVKD. Here the CDR3 reads CAISGRAAENQPQHF. The DNA of the CDR3 is TGTGCCATCAGTGGACGGGCAGCCGAGAATCAGCCCCAGCATTTT.

The gene calls are TRBV15 and TRBJ1-2, with D possibly matching TRBD1 (5 bases). CDR3 length equals 14 residues. Trimming stripped 1 base from V and 2 bases from J, with 8 bases between. Per the germline V gene, CDR1 is LNHNV and CDR2 is YYDKDF (reference sequence). The CDR3 DNA follows: TGTGCCACCAGCAGAGGGAGACAGAACTATGGCTACACCTTC. Protein sequence: CATSRGRQNYGYTF.

J is TRBJ1-4 and V is TRBV12-3 or TRBV12-4; D is possibly TRBD1 (5 bases). Between the trimmed V and J ends, which lost 5 bases and 5 bases, there was a span of 6 bases. The CDR3 is 12 amino acids. The CDR3 loop is CASSGGNEKLFF. The CDR3 nucleotides read TGTGCCAGCAGTGGGGGGAATGAAAAACTGTTTTTT.

The gene calls are TRBV18 and TRBJ2-2, with 9 bases aligning to TRBD1. The CDR3 has 16 amino acids. CDR1 and CDR2 (germline): KGHSH, LQKENI. V shed 8 bases and J 5 bases; nucleotides not matched to a gene: 12. CDR3 sequence: CASSPGTGSYTGELFF. The CDR3 nucleotides read TGTGCCAGCAGCCCAGGGACAGGGAGTTATACCGGGGAGCTGTTTTTT.

V usage is TRBV4-1 and J usage is TRBJ2-1; D is ambiguous. CDR1 MGHRA and CDR2 YSYEKL come from the germline V gene. This CDR3 comprises 13 residues. Trimming cost V 4 bases and J 3 bases, with 7 bases left between them. The CDR3 DNA follows: TGCGCCAGCAGCCCGACGATCTACAATGAGCAGTTCTTC. It specifies CASSPTIYNEQFF.

The rearrangement joins TRBV6-6 to TRBJ2-1; D may be TRBD2 (6 bases). This CDR3 spans 12 amino acids. The V end lost 6 bases, the J end lost 6 bases, and 9 bases lay between the germline ends. Germline CDR1 is MNHNY and CDR2 is SVGAGI (reference sequence). CDR3 region: CASRLASNEQFF. The CDR3 coding sequence is TGTGCCAGCAGACTAGCTAGCAATGAGCAGTTCTTC.

This sequence joins TRBV4-1 and TRBJ1-1; D unresolved. The CDR3 runs 14 residues. Deletions cut 0 bases from V and 6 bases from J, with 11 bases between. CDR1 MGHRA and CDR2 YSYEKL come from the germline V gene. The CDR3 DNA reads as TGCGCCAGCAGCCAAGAACGGGTGGCCCCTGAAGCTTTCTTT. It translates to CASSQERVAPEAFF.

The V call is TRBV5-6, the J call TRBJ1-5; 7 positions match TRBD1. Germline loops: CDR1 SGHDT, CDR2 YYEEEE. The CDR3 extends over 14 amino acids. Germline trimming cut 3 bases from V and 5 bases from J; bases unmatched to any gene: 5. CDR3 nucleotides: TGTGCCAGCAGCTCGGTTACAGGGGATCAGCCCCAGCATTTT. Its translation is CASSSVTGDQPQHF.

The sample holds one count of this clone. The rearrangement links TRBV7-8 to TRBJ1-1; TRBD1 matches at 7 bases. In germline, CDR1 is SGHVS, CDR2 FQNEAQ. This CDR3 comprises 15 residues. V dropped 1 base and J dropped 4; count of bases not matched to a gene: 6. The CDR3 bases are TGTGCCAGCAGCTTAGGGGCAGGGGGATTCACTGAAGCTTTCTTT. This sequence encodes CASSLGAGGFTEAFF.

The V call is TRBV27, the J call TRBJ1-5; D not certain. In germline, CDR1 is MNHEY, CDR2 SMNVEV (reference sequence). The ends were cut back, 8 bases at V and 0 bases at J, with 14 bases in the middle. The CDR3 runs to 15 residues. The CDR3: CASRGSRNSNQPQHF. Written as DNA, the CDR3 is TGTGCCAGCCGGGGATCCAGGAATAGCAATCAGCCCCAGCATTTT.

This chain joins TRBV4-1 and TRBJ1-2, with unresolved D. V shed 2 bases and J shed 2 bases, with 18 bases lying between them. CDR3 length: 17 amino acids. The germline gives CDR1 MGHRA, CDR2 YSYEKL. The CDR3 sequence: CASSQTPWGASNYGYTF. The CDR3 coding sequence is TGCGCCAGCAGCCAAACCCCTTGGGGTGCGTCCAACTATGGCTACACCTTC.

This clone occurred once. This sequence joins TRBV4-1 and TRBJ1-1; D may be TRBD1 (5 bases). CDR1 is MGHRA and CDR2 is YSYEKL in the germline V gene. This CDR3 comprises 14 residues. V dropped 2 bases and J dropped 1 base, with 8 bases sitting between them. As DNA, the CDR3 is TGCGCCAGCAGCCAAACGGACACGAACACTGAAGCTTTCTTT. Amino acid sequence: CASSQTDTNTEAFF.

The chain is built from TRBV2 and TRBJ1-1; 8 bases map to TRBD1. The germline V gene encodes CDR1 SNHLY and CDR2 FYNNEI. The trim removed 6 bases at V and 3 bases at J, leaving 15 bases unmatched. The CDR3 covers 17 residues. This CDR3 is CASRTRSGKTGDTEAFF. The CDR3 bases are TGTGCCAGCAGGACACGCTCGGGGAAGACAGGGGACACTGAAGCTTTCTTT.

The gene calls are TRBV24-1 and TRBJ2-1, with D tentatively TRBD2 (6 bases). The germline V gene encodes CDR1 KGHDR and CDR2 SFDVKD. The length of the CDR3 is 16 residues. Trimming stripped 2 bases from V and 6 bases from J, with 16 bases between. The CDR3 sequence is CATSDSGTPEGNEQFF. The DNA for the CDR3 is TGTGCCACCAGTGATTCAGGGACTCCAGAGGGCAATGAGCAGTTCTTC.

The chain is built from TRBV9 and TRBJ1-6; 7 bases match TRBD1. V lost 4 bases, J lost 10 bases, and 8 bases stayed unmatched. This CDR3 is built from 14 residues. The germline V gene encodes CDR1 SGDLS and CDR2 YYNGEE. CDR3: CASSTGQLNSPLHF. The CDR3 nucleotides are TGTGCCAGCAGCACGGGACAGCTAAACTCACCCCTCCACTTT. Complete variable domain (other parts from reference TRBV9 and TRBJ1-6): DSGVTQTPKHLITATGQRVTLRCSPRSGDLSVYWYQQSLDQGLQFLIQYYNGEERAKGNILERFSAQQFPDLHSELNLSSLELGDSALYFCASSTGQLNSPLHFGNGTRLTVT.

The rearrangement uses TRBV27 and TRBJ2-1, with TRBD2 matching over 10 bases. Trimming cost V 5 bases and J 4 bases; bases outside gene matches: 11. Germline V gene sequence: CDR1 MNHEY, CDR2 SMNVEV (reference sequence). There are 17 residues in the CDR3. The CDR3 DNA reads TGTGCCAGCAGTAGAATTAGCGGGGGGATTTCTTACAATGAGCAGTTCTTC. Protein product: CASSRISGGISYNEQFF.

This rearrangement joins TRBV11-2 to TRBJ1-2; D is undetermined. With 5 bases removed from V and 3 bases from J, the gap between germline ends came to 10 bases. The CDR3 has 13 amino acids. In germline, CDR1 is SGHAT, CDR2 FQNNGV. CDR3 in DNA: TGTGCCAGCAGCCCTAGGGTCTACTATGGCTACACCTTC. Its translation is CASSPRVYYGYTF.

Here the CDR3 reads CASSYSQRLVFGDEQFF. CDR3 nucleotides: TGTGCCAGCAGTTATTCCCAAAGACTAGTTTTCGGAGATGAGCAGTTCTTC. The chain couples TRBV6-2 or TRBV6-3 to TRBJ2-1, with D possibly matching TRBD2 (6 bases). Germline V gene lookup returns CDR1 MNHEY and CDR2 SVGEGT. The V gene lost 3 bases and the J gene lost 8 bases, with 23 bases spanning the gap. CDR3 size: 17 residues.

J is TRBJ1-1 and V is TRBV5-8; 9 bases fit TRBD1. CDR1 is SGHTS, CDR2 YDEGEE, per germline. The CDR3 has 16 residues. With V trimmed by 6 bases and J by 5 bases, 14 bases remained unmatched. The CDR3 protein is CASTPFRQGGETEAFF. The CDR3 region has the DNA TGTGCCAGCACCCCATTTAGACAGGGGGGAGAAACTGAAGCTTTCTTT.

Comment on this clone: The same CDR3 can be traced to other DNA sequences in this sample. The chain employs TRBV11-1 and TRBJ1-1, with no clear D. The V end lost 2 bases, the J end lost 1 base, and 2 bases lay between the germline ends. The V gene's germline CDR1 is SGHAT and CDR2 FQDESV (reference sequence). The CDR3 runs to 12 residues. This chain's CDR3 is CASSLTNTEAFF. Written as DNA, the CDR3 is TGTGCCAGCAGCTTAACGAACACTGAAGCTTTCTTT.

This chain links TRBV6-2 or TRBV6-3 with TRBJ2-7; D is undetermined. The ends were cut back, 2 bases at V and 1 base at J, with 3 bases in the middle. The CDR3 is made up of 12 amino acids. From germline, CDR1 is MNHEY and CDR2 SVGEGT. The CDR3 DNA reads as TGTGCCAGCAGTTACACTTCCTACGAGCAGTACTTC. It encodes CASSYTSYEQYF.

The chain links TRBV28 to TRBJ1-5, with 12 bases fitting TRBD1. Germline CDR1 is MDHEN and CDR2 is SYDVKM. The V and J ends lost 6 bases and 0 bases, in that order; junction bases with no gene match: 6. The CDR3 is made up of 17 amino acids. Written as DNA, the CDR3 is TGTGCCAGCAGCGGGACAGGGGGCTGGTATAGCAATCAGCCCCAGCATTTT. It yields the protein CASSGTGGWYSNQPQHF.

This chain joins TRBV19 and TRBJ2-3; tentatively, D is TRBD2 (7 bases). The CDR3 is 14 amino acids. V lost 5 bases and J lost 0, with 9 bases in between. Germline lookup yields CDR1 LNHDA and CDR2 SQIVND (reference sequence). CDR3 loop: CASSWGGSTDTQYF. CDR3 in DNA: TGTGCCAGTAGTTGGGGGGGCAGCACAGATACGCAGTATTTT.